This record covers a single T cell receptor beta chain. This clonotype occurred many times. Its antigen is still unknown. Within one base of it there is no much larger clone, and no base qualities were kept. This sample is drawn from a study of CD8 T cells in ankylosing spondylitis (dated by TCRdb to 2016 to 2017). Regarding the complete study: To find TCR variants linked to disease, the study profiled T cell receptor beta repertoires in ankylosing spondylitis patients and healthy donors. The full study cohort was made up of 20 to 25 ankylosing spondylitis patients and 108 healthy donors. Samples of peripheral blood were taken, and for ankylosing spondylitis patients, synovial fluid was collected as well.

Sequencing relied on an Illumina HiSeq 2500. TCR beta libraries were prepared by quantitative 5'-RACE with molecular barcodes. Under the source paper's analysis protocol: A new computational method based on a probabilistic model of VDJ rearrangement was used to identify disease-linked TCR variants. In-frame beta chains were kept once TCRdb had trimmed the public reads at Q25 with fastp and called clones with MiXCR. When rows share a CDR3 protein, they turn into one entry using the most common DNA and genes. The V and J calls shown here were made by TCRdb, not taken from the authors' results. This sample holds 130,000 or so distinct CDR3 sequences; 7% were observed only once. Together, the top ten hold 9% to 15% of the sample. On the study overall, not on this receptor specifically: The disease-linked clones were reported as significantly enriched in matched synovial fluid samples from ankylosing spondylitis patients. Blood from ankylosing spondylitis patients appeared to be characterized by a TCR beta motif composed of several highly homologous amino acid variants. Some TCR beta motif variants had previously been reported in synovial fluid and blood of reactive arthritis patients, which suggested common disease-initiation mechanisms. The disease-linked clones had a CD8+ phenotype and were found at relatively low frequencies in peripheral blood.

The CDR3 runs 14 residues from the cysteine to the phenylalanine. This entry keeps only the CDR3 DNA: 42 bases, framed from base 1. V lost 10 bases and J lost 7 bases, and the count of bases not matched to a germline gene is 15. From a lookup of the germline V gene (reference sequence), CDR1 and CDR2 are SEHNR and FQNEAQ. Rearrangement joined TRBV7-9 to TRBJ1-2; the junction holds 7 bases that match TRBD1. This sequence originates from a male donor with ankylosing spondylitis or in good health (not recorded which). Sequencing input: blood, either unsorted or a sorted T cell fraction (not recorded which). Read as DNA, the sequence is TGTGCCACCCACCTGCAAGACAGGGACTTTGGCTACACCTTC. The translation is CATHLQDRDFGYTF. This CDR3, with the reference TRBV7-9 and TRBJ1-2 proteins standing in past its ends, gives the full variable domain DTGVSQNPRHKITKRGQNVTFRCDPISEHNRLYWYRQTLGQGPEFLTYFQNEAQLEKSRLLSDRFSAERPKGSFSTLEIQRTEQGDSAMYLCATHLQDRDFGYTFGSGTRLTVV.